One and the same sample provided the 23 T cell receptor beta chains below, sequenced in a study of cytomegalovirus exposure and HLA in healthy donors. The PCR made use of 60 Vbeta and 13 Jbeta primers. Clones were read by immunoSEQ multiplex PCR, and TCRdb kept only the in-frame ones, dropping some. The profile shows 60,000 to 70,000 clones, about 80% of them singletons. Sequencing was carried out using PBMCs. The source is a man over 45 in good health and CMV-seronegative.

V is TRBV25-1 and J is TRBJ1-4; D remains ambiguous. The length of the CDR3 is 16 residues. V lost 4 bases to trimming and J lost 0 bases, with 12 bases between them. Per germline, CDR1 MGHDK and CDR2 SYGVNS. In nucleotides, the CDR3 is TGTGCCAGCAGTGGGGTCCTGAGGCCAACTAATGAAAAACTGTTTTTT. Translation: CASSGVLRPTNEKLFF.

This rearrangement joins TRBV14 to TRBJ1-6; TRBD1 agrees at 8 bases. The CDR3 consists of 17 residues. CDR1 is SGHDN, CDR2 FVKESK, per germline. Losses at the gene ends were 1 base for V and 3 bases for J; bases not matched to a gene: 5. The CDR3 here is CASSQVWTGIYNSPLHF. In DNA form, the CDR3 reads TGTGCCAGCAGCCAAGTGTGGACAGGGATCTATAATTCACCCCTCCACTTT.

V gene TRBV11-2 combines with J gene TRBJ1-2, with 9 positions matching TRBD1. The CDR3 covers 14 residues. Germline values: CDR1 SGHAT, CDR2 FQNNGV. The V gene end was trimmed by 0 bases and the J gene end by 6 bases; junction bases not matched to a gene: 2. CDR3 loop: CASSLERTGDGYTF. CDR3 coding DNA: TGTGCCAGCAGCTTAGAACGGACAGGGGATGGCTACACCTTC.

V usage is TRBV10-3 and J usage is TRBJ1-1; weak D call: TRBD1 (6 bases). Per the germline V gene, CDR1 is ENHRY and CDR2 is SYGVKD. This CDR3 region has 14 residues. Between the trimmed V and J ends, which lost 4 bases and 1 base, there was a span of 10 bases. In DNA form, the CDR3 reads TGTGCCATCAGTGGGGGGACAAAGAACACTGAAGCTTTCTTT. It is translated as CAISGGTKNTEAFF.

This clone was found a few times. The rearrangement links TRBV5-1 to TRBJ2-6, with a possible D match to TRBD2 (6 bases). This CDR3 spans 14 amino acids. Germline values: CDR1 SGHRS, CDR2 YFSETQ. V lost 4 bases and J 1 base, leaving 6 bases between the germline ends. CDR3 nucleotide sequence: TGCGCCAGCAGCGGGGGGTCTGGGGCCAACGTCCTGACTTTC. This sequence encodes CASSGGSGANVLTF.

This chain joins TRBV7-9 and TRBJ1-4, with 9 nucleotides matching TRBD1. From germline, CDR1 is SEHNR and CDR2 FQNEAQ (reference sequence). The CDR3 runs to 16 residues. V shed 3 bases and J 8 bases; nucleotides not matched to a gene: 10. The CDR3 reads CASSFRTGGAREKLFF. CDR3 DNA: TGTGCCAGCAGCTTCCGTACAGGGGGCGCGAGGGAAAAACTGTTTTTT. The full variable domain, with the rest looked up from reference TRBV7-9 and TRBJ1-4, is DTGVSQNPRHKITKRGQNVTFRCDPISEHNRLYWYRQTLGQGPEFLTYFQNEAQLEKSRLLSDRFSAERPKGSFSTLEIQRTEQGDSAMYLCASSFRTGGAREKLFFGSGTQLSVL.

CDR3 coding DNA: TGCGCCAGCAGCCCAACGTCTGGCAGCGGGATTGTCAATGAGCAGTTCTTC. This codes for CASSPTSGSGIVNEQFF. The chain combines TRBV4-3 with TRBJ2-1; 7 bases align to TRBD2. J was trimmed by 6 bases and V by 4 bases; bases with no gene match: 15. The CDR3 totals 17 residues. Germline loops: CDR1 LGHNA, CDR2 YSLEER.

The chain employs TRBV19 and TRBJ1-1; 8 bases fit TRBD1. The CDR3 has 14 residues. From germline, CDR1 is LNHDA and CDR2 SQIVND (reference sequence). The V segment lost 9 bases and the J segment 5 bases; nucleotides outside the gene matches: 11. The CDR3 DNA sequence: TGTGCCAGCTCTGTTCAGGGGGCTAGGACTGAAGCTTTCTTT. As protein: CASSVQGARTEAFF.

The chain links TRBV18 to TRBJ1-6; 9 positions match TRBD1. V was clipped by 5 bases and J by 8 bases; unmatched bases: 10. CDR3 length equals 16 residues. CDR1 is KGHSH, CDR2 LQKENI, per germline. For the CDR3, the DNA is TGTGCCAGCTCAGCACGGGGGACAGGGACTGATTCACCCCTCCACTTT. Translated: CASSARGTGTDSPLHF.

The CDR3 nucleotides read TGTGCCATCAGAGACGGGGACAGGGACTACGAGCAGTACTTC. Its protein is CAIRDGDRDYEQYF. This chain links TRBV10-3 with TRBJ2-7, with 9 bases identical to TRBD1. The CDR3 totals 14 residues. The germline V gene encodes CDR1 ENHRY and CDR2 SYGVKD. V lost 6 bases to trimming and J lost 3 bases; unmatched junction nucleotides: 6.

V usage is TRBV28 and J usage is TRBJ2-1; 10 bases map to TRBD2. Germline V gene sequence: CDR1 MDHEN, CDR2 SYDVKM. There are 13 residues in the CDR3. V dropped 8 bases and J dropped 7; count of bases not matched to a gene: 5. The CDR3 DNA is TGTGCCAGCCGGGCTAGCGGGAGAAATGAGCAGTTCTTC. This gives the protein CASRASGRNEQFF.

The chain couples TRBV6-6 to TRBJ2-5; 11 bases align to TRBD1. With the DNA end fitting TRBJ2-7 better, the J assignment may be wrong. Germline assignment: CDR1 MNHNY and CDR2 SVGAGI (reference sequence). CDR3 length equals 16 residues. DNA for the CDR3: TGTGCCAGCAGTTACGAGTGGACAGGGGGCGGCTACGAGCAGTACTTC. As protein: CASSYEWTGGGYEQYF.

CDR3 nucleotide sequence: TGTGCCAGCAGTCAAGACAGGCCACGAGGGGAGCAGTACTTC. Translated: CASSQDRPRGEQYF. The chain carries TRBV28 and TRBJ2-7; D might be TRBD1 (6 bases). Germline CDR1 and CDR2: MDHEN and SYDVKM. CDR3 length: 14 amino acids. Trimming pared 5 bases from V and 7 bases from J, leaving 18 bases between.

The rearrangement uses TRBV27 and TRBJ2-7; a possible D gene is TRBD1 (6 bases). This CDR3 has 14 amino acids. Trimming removed 3 bases from V and 0 bases from J, with 9 bases in between. Germline CDR1 reads MNHEY; CDR2 reads SMNVEV (reference sequence). The CDR3 DNA sequence: TGTGCCAGCAGTTTGGACAGCATCTCCTACGAGCAGTACTTC. It codes for CASSLDSISYEQYF.

The genes are TRBV30 and TRBJ2-4, with 8 bases matching TRBD2. From germline, CDR1 is GTSNPN and CDR2 SVGIG (reference sequence). This CDR3 spans 20 amino acids. J gave up 0 bases and V 0 bases, and 16 bases lay outside the gene matches. CDR3 bases: TGTGCCTGGAGTGTACTTGCGGGAGGAATGCTTGGGTTAGCCAAAAACATTCAGTACTTC. This sequence encodes CAWSVLAGGMLGLAKNIQYF.

The chain combines TRBV7-2 with TRBJ2-2; TRBD2 aligns across 14 bases. Germline-derived CDR1 and CDR2 are SGHTA and FQGNSA. The ends lost 5 bases at V and 7 bases at J; junction bases unmatched: 6. This CDR3 spans 16 amino acids. The CDR3: CASSPTSGRAGGELFF. CDR3 DNA: TGTGCCAGCAGCCCGACTAGCGGGAGGGCCGGCGGGGAGCTGTTTTTT.

Comment on this clone: An end of the junction differs from the germline gene, which may be a read error. V is TRBV5-6 and J is TRBJ1-1; the D is unclear. The CDR3 covers 11 residues. Germline CDR1 SGHDT, CDR2 YYEEEE. The CDR3: CASSLISEAFF. The CDR3 region has the DNA TGTGCCAGCAGCTTGATCTCTGAGGCTTTCTTT.

This chain links TRBV5-4 with TRBJ2-3; 7 bases are a match to TRBD2. CDR1 SGHNT and CDR2 YYREEE come from the germline V gene (reference sequence). With 2 bases clipped from V and 0 bases from J, the junction kept 9 bases outside the gene matches. The CDR3 covers 17 residues. CDR3 in amino acids: CASSFGGTITSTDTQYF. CDR3 sequence (DNA): TGTGCCAGCAGCTTCGGGGGGACTATTACTAGCACAGATACGCAGTATTTT.

The rearrangement uses TRBV10-1 and TRBJ2-1; 9 bases fit TRBD2. Germline assignment: CDR1 WNHNN and CDR2 SYGVQD (reference sequence). V gave up 3 bases and J gave up 5 bases; unmatched junction bases: 8. This CDR3 has 16 amino acids. CDR3 nucleotides: TGCGCCAGCAGTGAACTGGGCCTAGCGGGGAACAATGAGCAGTTCTTC. As protein: CASSELGLAGNNEQFF.

The V call is TRBV2, the J call TRBJ2-3, with TRBD2 identical over 10 bases. Germline assignment: CDR1 SNHLY and CDR2 FYNNEI. After removal of 8 bases from V and 5 bases from J, the junction contained 13 bases not matched to a gene. The CDR3 spans 16 residues. The CDR3 bases are TGTGCCAGCCGTCGGTTTCTAGCGGGAGAAGGAGATACGCAGTATTTT. Amino acids: CASRRFLAGEGDTQYF.

This clone came up a few times. The V and J genes are TRBV7-6 and TRBJ2-1, with D tentatively TRBD2 (5 bases). V lost 5 bases and J lost 0, with 11 bases in between. Germline V gene lookup returns CDR1 SGHVS and CDR2 FNYEAQ. The CDR3 covers 15 residues. CDR3 DNA: TGTGCCAGCAGCCCCCGGGATCTCTCCTACAATGAGCAGTTCTTC. As protein: CASSPRDLSYNEQFF.

This chain connects TRBV7-9 to TRBJ2-7; D remains unclear. Trimming took off 1 base at V and 6 bases at J, with 7 bases between the two ends. The CDR3 contains 12 residues. Germline V gene lookup returns CDR1 SEHNR and CDR2 FQNEAQ (reference sequence). The CDR3 loop is CASSLVFREQYF. The CDR3 DNA reads as TGTGCCAGCAGCTTAGTGTTCCGCGAGCAGTACTTC.

The gene calls are TRBV4-1 and TRBJ2-5; 7 positions match TRBD2. J lost 5 bases, V lost 1 base, and 7 bases had no gene match. Germline V gene lookup returns CDR1 MGHRA and CDR2 YSYEKL. This CDR3 comprises 15 residues. The CDR3 sequence: CASSQVFWGGETQYF. CDR3 nucleotides: TGCGCCAGCAGCCAAGTTTTCTGGGGGGGGGAGACCCAGTACTTC.